This entry lists 15 T cell receptor beta chains sequenced from one sample in a study of post-analysis software for immune sequencing data. Study-level points and caveats: TRBV5-6, TRBV5-1 and TRBV20-1 were among 4 or 5 TRBV segments more frequent in patients than controls.

Prepared libraries of TCR beta cDNA carried unique molecular identifiers. TCRdb recomputed calls from the PCR reads with MiXCR, one row per CDR3 protein. Among about 500,000 distinct CDR3 sequences listed, nearly 45% were seen once. What these receptors recognize is not known. The sequenced sample consisted of blood. The receptor source for this set is a girl aged 5-17 years with multiple sclerosis.

This clonotype was detected a few times. The chain combines TRBV20-1 with TRBJ2-1; 11 positions match TRBD2. This CDR3 is 18 amino acids long. Germline CDR1 reads DFQATT; CDR2 reads SNEGSKA (reference sequence). The ends lost 0 bases at V and 0 bases at J; junction bases unmatched: 7. The CDR3 DNA reads as TGCAGTGCTAGAGATGGTGGGACTAGCGGCATCTCCTACAATGAGCAGTTCTTC. Its protein product is CSARDGGTSGISYNEQFF.

The chain recombines TRBV12-3 or TRBV12-4 with TRBJ2-7; D is uncertain. Trimming removed 3 bases from V and 12 bases from J, with 18 bases in between. The CDR3 consists of 13 residues. The CDR3 loop reads CASSFTTAPGGYF. The CDR3 DNA sequence: TGTGCCAGCAGTTTTACAACAGCCCCTGGCGGGTACTTC.

This clonotype was recorded only once. A much larger clone sits a single nucleotide away, making a read error possible. This chain uses TRBV6-6 with TRBJ2-5; a weak D match, TRBD2 (5 bases). The last part of the DNA fits TRBJ2-7 better; the J call may be wrong. CDR1 is MNHNY and CDR2 is SVGAGI in the germline V gene (reference sequence). The CDR3 has 15 amino acids. CDR3 sequence reads: CANSYGERFYYEQYF. CDR3 nucleotides: TGTGCCAACAGTTACGGGGAGCGGTTTTACTACGAGCAGTACTTC.

The chain has TRBV7-9 and TRBJ1-1; D gene ambiguous. This CDR3 has 16 residues. The ends were cut back, 0 bases at V and 4 bases at J, with 15 bases in the middle. CDR1 SEHNR and CDR2 FQNEAQ come from the germline V gene (reference sequence). CDR3 DNA: TGTGCCAGCAGCTTAGCGGGCGGTGGGGTAGGCACTGAAGCTTTCTTT. Protein product: CASSLAGGGVGTEAFF. Supplemented by reference TRBV7-9 and TRBJ1-1, the full variable domain reads DTGVSQNPRHKITKRGQNVTFRCDPISEHNRLYWYRQTLGQGPEFLTYFQNEAQLEKSRLLSDRFSAERPKGSFSTLEIQRTEQGDSAMYLCASSLAGGGVGTEAFFGQGTRLTVV.

This chain connects TRBV29-1 to TRBJ1-1, with a tentative D call TRBD1 (6 bases). The CDR3 is 16 amino acids. The germline V gene encodes CDR1 SQVTM and CDR2 ANQGSEA. V was pared by 6 bases and J by 0 bases, with 20 bases between. The CDR3 sequence: CSVVGGMTGMNTEAFF. CDR3 DNA: TGCAGCGTCGTGGGGGGGATGACAGGCATGAACACTGAAGCTTTCTTT.

The chain carries TRBV5-5 and TRBJ2-7; D may be TRBD2 (6 bases). The germline V gene encodes CDR1 SGHKS and CDR2 YYEKEE (reference sequence). CDR3 length: 14 residues. Trimming pared 6 bases from V and 7 bases from J, leaving 20 bases between. The CDR3: CASMEVLTSSEQYF. The DNA of the CDR3 is TGTGCCAGCATGGAGGTGTTAACTAGCAGTGAGCAGTACTTC.

The chain has TRBV29-1 and TRBJ2-3; TRBD1 aligns across 10 bases. CDR1 SQVTM and CDR2 ANQGSEA come from the germline V gene. With V trimmed by 7 bases and J by 4 bases, 8 bases remained unmatched. The CDR3 is 14 amino acids. As DNA, the CDR3 is TGCAGCGCCGTAGGGGACAGGGGTCCAGATACGCAGTATTTT. Encoded protein: CSAVGDRGPDTQYF.

There are a few counts of this clonotype. The CDR3 DNA reads TGCAGCGCCGGGACAGCTACCTACAATGAGCAGTTCTTC. Amino acids: CSAGTATYNEQFF. V gene TRBV29-1 combines with J gene TRBJ2-1, with 7 nucleotides matching TRBD1. The CDR3 contains 13 residues. Germline V lookup: CDR1 SQVTM, CDR2 ANQGSEA. The trim removed 7 bases at V and 2 bases at J, leaving 5 bases unmatched.

The CDR3 here is CASSVDVCQETQYF. CDR3 coding DNA: TGTGCCAGCAGCGTAGATGTGTGCCAAGAGACCCAGTACTTC. The chain combines TRBV9 with TRBJ2-5; D remains unclear. Germline CDR1 SGDLS, CDR2 YYNGEE. CDR3 length equals 14 residues. V lost 0 bases, J lost 1 base, and 7 bases lay in between. Together with reference TRBV9 and TRBJ2-5, the CDR3 gives the full variable domain: DSGVTQTPKHLITATGQRVTLRCSPRSGDLSVYWYQQSLDQGLQFLIQYYNGEERAKGNILERFSAQQFPDLHSELNLSSLELGDSALYFCASSVDVCQETQYFGPGTRLLVL.

The CDR3: CANSGTFQFF. The CDR3 nucleotides read TGTGCCAACTCCGGGACTTTTCAGTTCTTC. The chain links TRBV5-6 to TRBJ2-1, with a possible D match to TRBD2 (6 bases). The CDR3 has 10 residues. V lost 9 bases, J lost 13 bases, and 14 bases lay in between. Germline V gene data show CDR1 as SGHDT and CDR2 as YYEEEE. The whole variable domain, remainder taken from reference TRBV5-6 and TRBJ2-1, is DAGVTQSPTHLIKTRGQQVTLRCSPKSGHDTVSWYQQALGQGPQFIFQYYEEEERQRGNFPDRFSGHQFPNYSSELNVNALLLGDSALYLCANSGTFQFFGPGTRLTVL.

The V call is TRBV29-1, the J call TRBJ2-7, with 7 bases lining up with TRBD1. Trimming removed 7 bases from V and 1 base from J; junction bases left unmatched: 10. CDR1 SQVTM and CDR2 ANQGSEA come from the germline V gene. The CDR3 totals 14 residues. CDR3 nucleotides: TGCAGCGGCCTTGTCGGGACAGCTTCCTACGAGCAGTACTTC. Its protein is CSGLVGTASYEQYF.

The V call is TRBV28, the J call TRBJ1-1; 7 bases map to TRBD1. Germline-derived CDR1 and CDR2 are MDHEN and SYDVKM. Trimming cost V 8 bases and J 0 bases; bases outside gene matches: 12. This CDR3 contains 16 residues. The CDR3 DNA sequence: TGTGCCAGCGAGGAAGGGGGCGACGGGATGAACACTGAAGCTTTCTTT. Translated: CASEEGGDGMNTEAFF.

V usage is TRBV12-3 or TRBV12-4 and J usage is TRBJ1-4, with a possible D match to TRBD1 (6 bases). The CDR3 is 15 residues long. The V gene lost 6 bases and the J gene lost 0 bases, with 11 bases spanning the gap. This CDR3 reads CASREGQATNEKLFF. The CDR3 DNA follows: TGTGCCAGCAGGGAGGGACAAGCAACTAATGAAAAACTGTTTTTT.

The chain links TRBV13 to TRBJ2-2; 7 bases align to TRBD1. V was clipped by 4 bases and J by 5 bases; unmatched bases: 10. Germline V lookup: CDR1 PRHDT, CDR2 FYEKMQ (reference sequence). The CDR3 runs to 16 residues. CDR3 coding DNA: TGTGCCAGCAGCTCCTCTAGGGGGCTAATGACCGGGGAGCTGTTTTTT. This gives the protein CASSSSRGLMTGELFF. Full variable domain (remainder filled in from reference TRBV13 and TRBJ2-2): AAGVIQSPRHLIKEKRETATLKCYPIPRHDTVYWYQQGPGQDPQFLISFYEKMQSDKGSIPDRFSAQQFSDYHSELNMSSLELGDSALYFCASSSSRGLMTGELFFGEGSRLTVL.

The V gene is TRBV6-2 or TRBV6-3, the J gene TRBJ1-5; D is unresolved. This CDR3 is built from 14 residues. V lost 6 bases and J 0 bases, leaving 9 bases between the germline ends. Germline V gene data show CDR1 as MNHEY and CDR2 as SVGEGT. The CDR3 loop reads CASRDVHSNQPQHF. CDR3 nucleotides: TGTGCCAGCAGGGACGTCCATAGCAATCAGCCCCAGCATTTT.